The 20 T cell receptor beta chains presented below share a single source sample, sequenced in a study of beta chain features in type 1 diabetes. Expressed TCRB transcripts were sequenced because the isolated RNA had all been reverse transcribed beforehand. This table comes from immunoSEQ multiplex PCR, and its TCRdb copy is limited to in-frame clones, with some not included. The table has 35,000 or so clones, 50% to 75% seen once; the top ten hold 2%. The sequenced sample consisted of Tregs from blood. These receptors all come from a woman between 25 and 40 years old in good health.

This clone was counted only a few times. The genes are TRBV7-9 and TRBJ2-5, with 7 positions matching TRBD2. With V trimmed by 3 bases and J by 2 bases, 18 bases remained unmatched. Per germline, CDR1 SEHNR and CDR2 FQNEAQ (reference sequence). The CDR3 loop spans 19 amino acids. The chain's CDR3 is CASSFTWVASSGEQETQYF. Here the CDR3 DNA reads TGTGCCAGCAGCTTCACTTGGGTCGCGTCTAGCGGAGAGCAAGAGACCCAGTACTTC. The full variable domain, its missing parts supplied by reference TRBV7-9 and TRBJ2-5, is DTGVSQNPRHKITKRGQNVTFRCDPISEHNRLYWYRQTLGQGPEFLTYFQNEAQLEKSRLLSDRFSAERPKGSFSTLEIQRTEQGDSAMYLCASSFTWVASSGEQETQYFGPGTRLLVL.

In this sample, this clone turned up once. The genes are TRBV11-2 and TRBJ2-3, with 7 positions matching TRBD2. Unmatched junction bases numbered 7, after V lost 1 base and J lost 9 bases. The CDR3 length is 14 residues. The germline CDR1 and CDR2 sequences are SGHAT and FQNNGV. The DNA of the CDR3 is TGTGCCAGCAGCTTAGTGTGGGAGGGATCCACGCAGTATTTT. It yields the protein CASSLVWEGSTQYF. Together with reference TRBV11-2 and TRBJ2-3, the CDR3 gives the full variable domain: EAGVAQSPRYKIIEKRQSVAFWCNPISGHATLYWYQQILGQGPKLLIQFQNNGVVDDSQLPKDRFSAERLKGVDSTLKIQPAKLEDSAVYLCASSLVWEGSTQYFGPGTRLTVL.

This clone was detected only once. The V gene is TRBV28, the J gene TRBJ2-5, with D possibly matching TRBD2 (7 bases). The CDR3 loop spans 14 amino acids. Germline V lookup: CDR1 MDHEN, CDR2 SYDVKM. Trimming left V 3 bases short and J 5 bases short, with 13 bases between. The CDR3 region has the DNA TGTGCCAGCAGTTTTGCCGGGGGGCTTGAGACCCAGTACTTC. Translating gives CASSFAGGLETQYF.

The V and J genes are TRBV6-8 and TRBJ1-2, with D perhaps TRBD1 (5 bases). Trimming left V 11 bases short and J 8 bases short, with 18 bases between. This CDR3 has 12 residues. The germline V gene encodes CDR1 MNHGY and CDR2 SAAAGT. CDR3 nucleotide sequence: TGTGCCGGTCGGGGGAACTTAAAAGGCTACACCTTC. It is translated as CAGRGNLKGYTF.

The chain uses TRBV29-1 and TRBJ2-2, with 9 bases matching TRBD2. The germline CDR1 and CDR2 sequences are SQVTM and ANQGSEA. J was trimmed by 5 bases and V by 7 bases; bases with no gene match: 11. The CDR3 loop spans 15 amino acids. CDR3 sequence (DNA): TGCAGCGCCTATAGGGCTAGCGGGATGACCGGGGAGCTGTTTTTT. Amino acids: CSAYRASGMTGELFF.

J is TRBJ2-1 and V is TRBV4-3, with 13 positions matching TRBD2. This CDR3 region has 18 residues. V gave up 4 bases and J gave up 0 bases; unmatched junction bases: 6. CDR1 and CDR2 (germline): LGHNA, YSLEER. The CDR3 here is CASSLRTSGSGSYNEQFF. Here the CDR3 DNA reads TGCGCCAGCAGCCTTAGGACTAGCGGGAGTGGCTCCTACAATGAGCAGTTCTTC.

The V call is TRBV23-1, the J call TRBJ1-1; unclear D gene. TRBV23-1 is an open reading frame, and its role is uncertain. The ends were cut back, 0 bases at V and 1 base at J, with 6 bases in the middle. The CDR3 is 14 amino acids. CDR3 residues: CASSQSSGNTEAFF. CDR3 bases: TGCGCCAGCAGTCAATCGTCCGGGAACACTGAAGCTTTCTTT.

The genes are TRBV30 and TRBJ2-3, with 9 bases aligning to TRBD1. There are 16 residues in the CDR3. With 2 bases clipped from V and 0 bases from J, the junction kept 6 bases outside the gene matches. Germline loops: CDR1 GTSNPN, CDR2 SVGIG (reference sequence). The CDR3: CAWSSYGTGSTDTQYF. The CDR3 DNA reads as TGTGCCTGGAGTAGTTATGGGACAGGGAGCACAGATACGCAGTATTTT.

The chain couples TRBV5-4 to TRBJ1-2; D not resolved. From germline, CDR1 is SGHNT and CDR2 YYREEE (reference sequence). Trimming removed 7 bases from V and 9 bases from J, with 22 bases in between. There are 14 residues in the CDR3. DNA for the CDR3: TGTGCCAGCGGTTTATACAGTACCGACAAGAGCTACACCTTC. Protein: CASGLYSTDKSYTF.

This clone was observed once. The chain couples TRBV28 to TRBJ1-3; D is unclear. V was trimmed by 1 base and J by 4 bases, leaving 14 bases between them. CDR1 MDHEN and CDR2 SYDVKM come from the germline V gene. CDR3 length: 16 amino acids. CDR3 DNA sequence: TGTGCCAGCAGTTTATTATCGACCGCGGGAGGAAACACCATATATTTT. The encoded protein is CASSLLSTAGGNTIYF.

The chain couples TRBV7-6 to TRBJ1-2, with TRBD1 identical over 10 bases. J was trimmed by 3 bases and V by 5 bases; bases with no gene match: 15. This CDR3 comprises 18 residues. Germline assignment: CDR1 SGHVS and CDR2 FNYEAQ. Written as DNA, the CDR3 is TGTGCCAGCAGCCCCCAGACAGGGGGCTTCAGCGGTTACTATGGCTACACCTTC. Translating gives CASSPQTGGFSGYYGYTF.

The chain uses TRBV18 and TRBJ2-7, with TRBD1 identical over 8 bases. Losses at the gene ends were 3 bases for V and 7 bases for J; bases not matched to a gene: 8. This CDR3 has 14 amino acids. Germline V gene sequence: CDR1 KGHSH, CDR2 LQKENI. The CDR3 is CASSPRTGTGEQYF. The CDR3 nucleotides are TGTGCCAGCTCACCCCGGACAGGGACTGGAGAGCAGTACTTC.

The chain combines TRBV7-2 with TRBJ1-2; 8 bases agree with TRBD1. V dropped 1 base and J dropped 7; count of bases not matched to a gene: 8. The CDR3 is 15 amino acids. The germline gives CDR1 SGHTA, CDR2 FQGNSA. The CDR3: CASSLVLQGAGGYTF. In nucleotides, the CDR3 is TGTGCCAGCAGCTTAGTTCTTCAGGGGGCCGGTGGCTACACCTTC.

V and J are TRBV28 and TRBJ1-1, with 9 bases fitting TRBD1. CDR3 size: 17 residues. CDR1 is MDHEN, CDR2 SYDVKM, per germline. The J segment lost 4 bases and the V segment lost 7 bases, leaving 16 bases of the junction unmatched. The CDR3 bases are TGTGCCAGCATAAGGTTTGGGACAGGGTCTAAGGGCACTGAAGCTTTCTTT. Its protein product is CASIRFGTGSKGTEAFF.

This chain joins TRBV7-2 and TRBJ2-7, with 9 nucleotides matching TRBD2. Per the germline V gene, CDR1 is SGHTA and CDR2 is FQGNSA. This CDR3 is built from 15 residues. Germline trimming cut 4 bases from V and 3 bases from J; bases unmatched to any gene: 7. The CDR3 is CASSYLAGLGYEQYF. DNA for the CDR3: TGTGCCAGCAGCTACCTAGCGGGATTAGGCTACGAGCAGTACTTC.

The chain joins TRBV10-3 to TRBJ2-7, with D perhaps matching TRBD1 (5 bases). V was cut by 8 bases and J by 3 bases, with 14 bases left in between. The germline V gene encodes CDR1 ENHRY and CDR2 SYGVKD. The CDR3 has 13 residues. CDR3 DNA: TGTGCCATCGGGGCTAGTGCCTTCTACGAGCAGTACTTC. Translating gives CAIGASAFYEQYF.

The chain has TRBV7-2 and TRBJ1-3; the match to TRBD1 covers 7 bases. Germline-derived CDR1 and CDR2 are SGHTA and FQGNSA. J was trimmed by 0 bases and V by 6 bases; bases with no gene match: 8. This CDR3 region has 16 residues. This CDR3 is CASSPGDRRSGNTIYF. CDR3 in DNA: TGTGCCAGCAGTCCTGGGGACAGACGCTCTGGAAACACCATATATTTT.

V usage is TRBV28 and J usage is TRBJ1-2, with no clear D. V was pared by 6 bases and J by 1 base, with 9 bases between. This CDR3 has 13 residues. From germline, CDR1 is MDHEN and CDR2 SYDVKM. CDR3 bases: TGTGCCAGCAGCCGGAGTGATAACTATGGCTACACCTTC. Residues: CASSRSDNYGYTF.

The sample holds a few counts of this clone. The gene calls are TRBV7-9 and TRBJ1-2; weak D call: TRBD1 (6 bases). With 3 bases removed from V and 8 bases from J, the gap between germline ends came to 16 bases. This CDR3 is 14 amino acids long. The germline CDR1 and CDR2 sequences are SEHNR and FQNEAQ (reference sequence). CDR3 protein: CASSFGAGARGYTF. CDR3 bases: TGTGCCAGCAGCTTCGGGGCGGGGGCGCGAGGCTACACCTTC.

The chain carries TRBV6-1 and TRBJ2-1, with 9 bases that match TRBD2. Germline-derived CDR1 and CDR2 are MNHNS and SASEGT. V lost 0 bases to trimming and J lost 4 bases; unmatched junction nucleotides: 10. The CDR3 contains 18 residues. The CDR3 DNA is TGTGCCAGCAGTGAAGCTCTCCCGGGACTAGCAGCGTACAATGAGCAGTTCTTC. Amino acid sequence: CASSEALPGLAAYNEQFF.